This T cell receptor beta chain emerged from a study of CD8 T cells in ankylosing spondylitis. Making use of molecular barcodes, quantitative 5'-RACE generated TCR beta libraries. MiXCR, run by TCRdb on the 5' RACE reads, gives a single entry per CDR3 protein. In the table there are fewer than 450,000 distinct CDR3 sequences, roughly a sixth of which are singletons. Concerning this clonotype: Its antigen remains unidentified.

Overall study results and limits: Disease-linked clones displayed a CD8+ phenotype and appeared relatively rarely in peripheral blood. For ankylosing spondylitis blood, a TCR beta motif of eight or nine highly homologous variants appeared characteristic. Reportedly, significant enrichment of disease-linked clones occurred in matched ankylosing spondylitis synovial fluid.

CDR3 length: 17 residues. Germline V gives CDR1 LGHDT, CDR2 YNNKEL (reference sequence). After removal of 3 bases from V and 6 bases from J, the junction contained 11 bases not matched to a gene. The sequenced sample was blood, either unsorted or a sorted T cell fraction (not recorded which). This clonotype was sampled from a male donor with ankylosing spondylitis. This chain connects TRBV3-1 to TRBJ2-1; TRBD2 matches 10 bases. The CDR3 DNA reads as TGTGCCAGCAGCCAGAAGCCTGGACTAGCGGCTCGCAATGAGCAGTTCTTC. It translates to CASSQKPGLAARNEQFF.